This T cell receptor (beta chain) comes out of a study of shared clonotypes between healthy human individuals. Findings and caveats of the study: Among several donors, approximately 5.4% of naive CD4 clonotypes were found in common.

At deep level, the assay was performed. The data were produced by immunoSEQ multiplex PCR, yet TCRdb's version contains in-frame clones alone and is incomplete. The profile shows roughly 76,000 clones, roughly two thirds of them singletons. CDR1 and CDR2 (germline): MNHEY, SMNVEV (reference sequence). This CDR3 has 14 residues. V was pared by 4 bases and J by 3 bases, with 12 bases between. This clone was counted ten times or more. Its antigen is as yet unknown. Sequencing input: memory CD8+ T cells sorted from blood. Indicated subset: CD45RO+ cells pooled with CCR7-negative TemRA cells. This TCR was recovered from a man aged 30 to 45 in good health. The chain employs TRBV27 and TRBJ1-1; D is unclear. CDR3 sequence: CASSSRAADTEAFF. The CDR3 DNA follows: TGTGCCAGCAGTTCCCGGGCAGCCGACACTGAAGCTTTCTTT.